One sample yielded the 18 T cell receptor beta chains listed below, sequenced in a study of CD8 T cells in ankylosing spondylitis. TCRdb called the 5' RACE reads again in MiXCR, with one record for every CDR3 protein. The repertoire consists of approximately 260,000 distinct CDR3 sequences, with around 7.8% occurring once and the leading ten covering nearly 7%. The sample was blood, either unsorted or a sorted T cell fraction (not recorded which). The receptors were gathered from a male donor with ankylosing spondylitis or in good health (not recorded which).

The rearrangement uses TRBV5-5 and TRBJ1-2, with unresolved D. This CDR3 is built from 13 residues. Germline-derived CDR1 and CDR2 are SGHKS and YYEKEE (reference sequence). Trimming cost V 0 bases and J 8 bases, with 11 bases left between them. The CDR3 protein is CASSLEGLRGYTF. DNA for the CDR3: TGTGCCAGCAGCTTGGAGGGTTTGAGGGGCTACACCTTC.

This clonotype was recorded many times. The genes are TRBV6-5 and TRBJ2-7; no clear D gene. This CDR3 is 15 amino acids long. Trimming left V 2 bases short and J 0 bases short, with 11 bases between. In germline, CDR1 is MNHEY, CDR2 SVGAGI. CDR3 sequence reads: CASSYDRSSSYEQYF. Here the CDR3 DNA reads TGTGCCAGCAGTTACGATAGGTCGAGCTCCTACGAGCAGTACTTC.

This clonotype was seen ten or more times. The chain carries TRBV7-2 and TRBJ1-5, with a possible D match to TRBD1 (5 bases). Trimming stripped 2 bases from V and 11 bases from J, with 13 bases between. The CDR3 covers 13 residues. Germline V lookup: CDR1 SGHTA, CDR2 FQGNSA. CDR3 amino acids: CASSLTDTGAQHF. The CDR3, as DNA: TGTGCCAGCAGCTTAACGGACACCGGAGCCCAGCATTTT.

This clonotype was counted at least ten times. This chain joins TRBV5-1 and TRBJ1-6; 7 bases align to TRBD1. The CDR3 totals 17 residues. CDR1 is SGHRS, CDR2 YFSETQ, per germline. J lost 3 bases, V lost 5 bases, and 11 bases had no gene match. The CDR3 DNA is TGCGCCAGCAGACCTATGCCGGGACAGAGCTATAATTCACCCCTCCACTTT. Translating gives CASRPMPGQSYNSPLHF.

This clonotype has ten or more counts. The V gene is TRBV29-1, the J gene TRBJ2-1; D may be TRBD2 (5 bases). Germline CDR1 is SQVTM and CDR2 is ANQGSEA. This CDR3 comprises 10 residues. V shed 7 bases and J shed 7 bases, with 8 bases lying between them. CDR3 nucleotide sequence: TGCAGCGGACTACTGAATGAGCAGTTCTTC. The encoded protein is CSGLLNEQFF.

This clonotype came up a few times. J is TRBJ2-1 and V is TRBV9; 9 nucleotides align to TRBD2. The CDR3 covers 16 residues. With 0 bases clipped from V and 4 bases from J, the junction kept 5 bases outside the gene matches. The V gene's germline CDR1 is SGDLS and CDR2 YYNGEE. The CDR3, as DNA: TGTGCCAGCAGCGTAGGAGGCGGGGGGGTGTACAATGAGCAGTTCTTC. Protein: CASSVGGGGVYNEQFF.

This sequence joins TRBV7-2 and TRBJ2-3; no clear D. Germline V gives CDR1 SGHTA, CDR2 FQGNSA. The germline V and J ends were trimmed by 1 base and 2 bases, with 10 bases remaining between them. The CDR3 has 15 amino acids. This CDR3 reads CASSLGGFPTDTQYF. The CDR3 DNA reads as TGTGCCAGCAGCTTAGGAGGCTTCCCCACAGATACGCAGTATTTT.

The chain links TRBV12-3 or TRBV12-4 to TRBJ2-7; 13 bases match TRBD2. The junction had 10 bases not matched to a gene; V was cut back by 5 bases and J by 3 bases. The CDR3 contains 17 residues. The CDR3 loop is CASSPMGLAGKDYEQYF. The CDR3 DNA sequence: TGTGCCAGCAGTCCTATGGGACTAGCGGGAAAAGACTACGAGCAGTACTTC.

In this sample, this clonotype turned up a few times. This sequence joins TRBV4-3 and TRBJ2-1; D possibly corresponds to TRBD2 (5 bases). The V and J ends lost 4 bases and 0 bases respectively, with 10 bases between them. The germline V gene encodes CDR1 LGHNA and CDR2 YSLEER. The CDR3 runs to 15 residues. The CDR3 nucleotides read TGCGCCAGCAGCCTACGACTAAGCTCCTACAATGAGCAGTTCTTC. Its translation is CASSLRLSSYNEQFF.

This clonotype was found many times. Compared with germline, one end of the junction differs, possibly owing to a read error. The chain links TRBV7-7 to TRBJ2-3; D tentatively fits TRBD1 or TRBD2 (5 bases each). The CDR3 covers 16 residues. The germline CDR1 and CDR2 sequences are SSHAT and FNYEAQ (reference sequence). CDR3 coding DNA: TGTGCTAGCAGCCCCCGAGGGGCCCTCGGGACAGATACGCAGTATTTT. Translation gives CASSPRGALGTDTQYF.

This clonotype was seen repeatedly, ten times or more. The CDR3 here is CASSQGTENTEAFF. The CDR3 nucleotides are TGTGCCAGCAGCCAAGGGACAGAGAACACTGAAGCTTTCTTT. The chain has TRBV3-1 and TRBJ1-1; the D gene is possibly TRBD1 (6 bases). Per the germline V gene, CDR1 is LGHDT and CDR2 is YNNKEL (reference sequence). The CDR3 runs 14 residues. V was pared by 1 base and J by 1 base, with 7 bases between.

This clonotype was counted many times. The chain uses TRBV6-1 and TRBJ1-1; 8 bases map to TRBD1. This CDR3 has 15 amino acids. CDR1 is MNHNS, CDR2 SASEGT, per germline. The J segment lost 0 bases and the V segment lost 6 bases, leaving 6 bases of the junction unmatched. The CDR3: CASRPGQGLNTEAFF. The CDR3 DNA follows: TGTGCCAGCAGGCCCGGACAGGGTTTGAACACTGAAGCTTTCTTT.

The chain links TRBV4-1 to TRBJ2-1; 8 bases are shared with TRBD2. With V trimmed by 0 bases and J by 5 bases, 6 bases remained unmatched. This CDR3 is built from 16 residues. CDR1 and CDR2 (germline): MGHRA, YSYEKL. The CDR3 sequence is CASSQDPSGSHNEQFF. DNA for the CDR3: TGCGCCAGCAGCCAAGATCCCAGCGGGAGCCACAATGAGCAGTTCTTC.

This clonotype was recorded many times. The chain combines TRBV7-8 with TRBJ2-7, with 11 nucleotides matching TRBD2. In germline, CDR1 is SGHVS, CDR2 FQNEAQ. CDR3 length: 14 amino acids. With 5 bases clipped from V and 3 bases from J, the junction kept 3 bases outside the gene matches. The CDR3 loop reads CASSQTSGGYEQYF. DNA for the CDR3: TGTGCCAGCAGCCAAACTAGCGGGGGCTACGAGCAGTACTTC. Full variable domain (outside the CDR3, taken from reference TRBV7-8 and TRBJ2-7): GAGVSQSPRYKVAKRGQDVALRCDPISGHVSLFWYQQALGQGPEFLTYFQNEAQLDKSGLPSDRFFAERPEGSVSTLKIQRTQQEDSAVYLCASSQTSGGYEQYFGPGTRLTVT.

The V gene is TRBV6-2 or TRBV6-3, the J gene TRBJ2-7; TRBD2 aligns across 11 bases. CDR1 and CDR2 (germline): MNHEY, SVGEGT. CDR3 length equals 15 residues. V lost 7 bases and J lost 2; bases outside the gene matches: 7. DNA for the CDR3: TGTGCCAGCACTCCGACTAGCGGGATAACCTACGAGCAGTACTTC. It codes for CASTPTSGITYEQYF.

V is TRBV20-1 and J is TRBJ1-2; D call uncertain. This CDR3 comprises 10 residues. With 6 bases removed from V and 5 bases from J, the gap between germline ends came to 7 bases. From germline, CDR1 is DFQATT and CDR2 SNEGSKA (reference sequence). The CDR3 protein is CSAAPYGYTF. For the CDR3, the DNA is TGCAGTGCAGCGCCTTATGGCTACACCTTC.

In this sample, this clonotype turned up a few times. The CDR3 nucleotides are TGTGCCAGCAGCTCATTGACAGGGTCCGAGCAGTACTTC. Amino acids: CASSSLTGSEQYF. The V call is TRBV9, the J call TRBJ2-7; 7 bases agree with TRBD1. V was clipped by 4 bases and J by 6 bases; unmatched bases: 7. The CDR3 has 13 residues. CDR1 is SGDLS, CDR2 YYNGEE, per germline.

This clonotype was found a few times. The chain carries TRBV30 and TRBJ2-2; 8 bases are shared with TRBD1. Per germline, CDR1 GTSNPN and CDR2 SVGIG (reference sequence). V dropped 3 bases and J dropped 8; count of bases not matched to a gene: 5. The CDR3 length is 13 residues. DNA of the CDR3: TGTGCCTGGAGCATACAGGGGGTGGGGGAGCTGTTTTTT. It specifies CAWSIQGVGELFF.